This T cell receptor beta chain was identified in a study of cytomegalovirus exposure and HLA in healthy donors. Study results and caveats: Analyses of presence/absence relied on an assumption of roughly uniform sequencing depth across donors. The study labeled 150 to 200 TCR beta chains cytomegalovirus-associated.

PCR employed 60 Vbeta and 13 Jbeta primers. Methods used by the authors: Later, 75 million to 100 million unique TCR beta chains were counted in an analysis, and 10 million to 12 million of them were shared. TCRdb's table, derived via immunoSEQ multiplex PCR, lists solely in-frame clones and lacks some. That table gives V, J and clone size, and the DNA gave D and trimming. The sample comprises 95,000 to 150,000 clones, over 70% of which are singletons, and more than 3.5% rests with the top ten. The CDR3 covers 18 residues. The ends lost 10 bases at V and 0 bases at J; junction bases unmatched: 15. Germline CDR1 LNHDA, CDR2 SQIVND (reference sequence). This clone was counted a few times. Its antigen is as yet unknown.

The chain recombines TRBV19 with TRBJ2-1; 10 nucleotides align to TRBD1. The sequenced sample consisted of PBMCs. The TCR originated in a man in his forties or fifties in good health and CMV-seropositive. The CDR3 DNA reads TGTGCCACCCGGCTGGACAGGGGGTCTACTTACTCCTACAATGAGCAGTTCTTC. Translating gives CATRLDRGSTYSYNEQFF.